The 16 T cell receptor beta chains listed next were all sequenced from one sample in a study of shared T cell receptors in the human thymus. Using immunoSEQ multiplex PCR, the repertoire was profiled, and TCRdb retains in-frame clones only, with some absent. Of around 340,000 clones listed, roughly 94% were seen once; the top ten hold about 0.02%. Sequencing was done on a sample of thymocytes. These receptors all stem from a human donor.

This sequence joins TRBV18 and TRBJ2-7; maybe TRBD2 (6 bases). The V gene lost 0 bases and the J gene lost 3 bases, with 18 bases spanning the gap. Germline loops: CDR1 KGHSH, CDR2 LQKENI. The CDR3 has 17 amino acids. The CDR3 DNA sequence: TGTGCCAGCTCACCACCGGCTTACGCGCGGGACCACTACGAGCAGTACTTC. This gives the protein CASSPPAYARDHYEQYF.

The V call is TRBV5-1, the J call TRBJ2-7, with TRBD2 matching over 7 bases. After removal of 3 bases from V and 2 bases from J, the junction contained 2 bases not matched to a gene. CDR1 SGHRS and CDR2 YFSETQ come from the germline V gene. The CDR3 is made up of 13 amino acids. CDR3 in amino acids: CASSSGGTYEQYF. CDR3 DNA: TGCGCCAGCAGCTCCGGGGGGACCTACGAGCAGTACTTC. The full variable domain, its missing parts supplied by reference TRBV5-1 and TRBJ2-7, is KAGVTQTPRYLIKTRGQQVTLSCSPISGHRSVSWYQQTPGQGLQFLFEYFSETQRNKGNFPGRFSGRQFSNSRSEMNVSTLELGDSALYLCASSSGGTYEQYFGPGTRLTVT.

The chain uses TRBV2 and TRBJ2-7, with D tentatively TRBD2 (5 bases). Trimming stripped 5 bases from V and 6 bases from J, with 17 bases between. Germline V gene data show CDR1 as SNHLY and CDR2 as FYNNEI. This CDR3 comprises 14 residues. The CDR3 protein is CASSPRVRVSEQYF. CDR3 DNA sequence: TGTGCCAGCAGTCCCCGTGTGCGGGTAAGCGAGCAGTACTTC.

This rearrangement joins TRBV27 to TRBJ2-1, with D unresolved. V lost 7 bases and J 7 bases, leaving 2 bases between the germline ends. This CDR3 is built from 9 residues. From germline, CDR1 is MNHEY and CDR2 SMNVEV (reference sequence). CDR3 amino acids: CASTNEQFF. CDR3 DNA: TGTGCCAGCACGAATGAGCAGTTCTTC.

The chain carries TRBV28 and TRBJ2-7, with 7 positions matching TRBD1. The germline V gene has CDR1 MDHEN and CDR2 SYDVKM. J was trimmed by 2 bases and V by 6 bases; bases with no gene match: 16. This CDR3 contains 17 residues. The CDR3 spells CASSAPEGARAAYEQYF. CDR3 sequence (DNA): TGTGCCAGCAGCGCACCCGAGGGGGCCAGGGCCGCCTACGAGCAGTACTTC.

V usage is TRBV5-8 and J usage is TRBJ2-1, with 7 bases fitting TRBD2. This CDR3 is 14 amino acids long. In germline, CDR1 is SGHTS, CDR2 YDEGEE. Trimming at V came to 0 bases and at J to 5 bases, leaving 2 bases not matched to a gene. CDR3 nucleotide sequence: TGTGCCAGCAGCTTGGAGGGACTACACAATGAGCAGTTCTTC. It translates to CASSLEGLHNEQFF.

The gene calls are TRBV27 and TRBJ2-7; D possibly corresponds to TRBD2 (5 bases). V shed 5 bases and J shed 3 bases, with 23 bases lying between them. CDR1 and CDR2 from the germline V gene are MNHEY and SMNVEV (reference sequence). The CDR3 totals 17 residues. The CDR3 sequence: CASSRLPSSDFSYEQYF. CDR3 DNA: TGTGCCAGCAGTAGACTCCCCAGTTCGGACTTCAGCTACGAGCAGTACTTC.

The CDR3 DNA reads TGTGCCAGCAGTGAGACTCCAAGGTCTGGAGATACGCAGTATTTT. It codes for CASSETPRSGDTQYF. The chain recombines TRBV27 with TRBJ2-3; D is unresolved. CDR1 is MNHEY, CDR2 SMNVEV, per germline (reference sequence). V lost 5 bases and J 5 bases, leaving 17 bases between the germline ends. The length of the CDR3 is 15 residues.

V usage is TRBV9 and J usage is TRBJ2-1, with TRBD2 identical over 7 bases. Germline lookup yields CDR1 SGDLS and CDR2 YYNGEE. The CDR3 runs 17 residues. V lost 2 bases, J lost 2 bases, and 10 bases stayed unmatched. Here the CDR3 reads CASSVGPGGSPYNEQFF. The CDR3, as DNA: TGTGCCAGCAGCGTGGGCCCTGGCGGGAGCCCCTACAATGAGCAGTTCTTC.

CDR3 residues: CSVLTGNQETQYF. The CDR3 DNA reads as TGCAGCGTGTTGACAGGGAACCAAGAGACCCAGTACTTC. The rearrangement links TRBV29-1 to TRBJ2-5; 7 bases are shared with TRBD1. There are 13 residues in the CDR3. Germline CDR1 and CDR2: SQVTM and ANQGSEA. V shed 6 bases and J 0 bases; nucleotides not matched to a gene: 4.

The genes are TRBV28 and TRBJ2-3; D might be TRBD2 (6 bases). Germline CDR1 reads MDHEN; CDR2 reads SYDVKM. The CDR3 covers 16 residues. The ends were cut back, 3 bases at V and 1 base at J, with 14 bases in the middle. The CDR3 spells CASSLEGSQGTDTQYF. The DNA of the CDR3 is TGTGCCAGCAGTTTGGAGGGCAGTCAAGGCACAGATACGCAGTATTTT.

The rearrangement uses TRBV30 and TRBJ2-3, with D tentatively TRBD1 (6 bases). This CDR3 spans 21 amino acids. Trimming took off 0 bases at V and 0 bases at J, with 28 bases between the two ends. Germline-derived CDR1 and CDR2 are GTSNPN and SVGIG (reference sequence). The CDR3 sequence: CAWSVHQGRGSLAVSTDTQYF. The CDR3 DNA sequence: TGTGCCTGGAGTGTACATCAGGGCAGGGGTTCTTTAGCCGTAAGCACAGATACGCAGTATTTT.

The chain couples TRBV6-5 to TRBJ2-7; D might be TRBD2 (5 bases). Germline V gene sequence: CDR1 MNHEY, CDR2 SVGAGI. V shed 6 bases and J shed 3 bases, with 18 bases lying between them. The CDR3 is made up of 15 amino acids. For the CDR3, the DNA is TGTGCCAGCAGCTCTCGGGGTTCGGTCCTCTACGAGCAGTACTTC. Translation gives CASSSRGSVLYEQYF.

The chain uses TRBV5-4 and TRBJ1-2, with 10 bases aligning to TRBD1. The CDR3 extends over 17 amino acids. Germline V gene lookup returns CDR1 SGHNT and CDR2 YYREEE (reference sequence). After removal of 5 bases from V and 0 bases from J, the junction contained 10 bases not matched to a gene. The CDR3 region has the DNA TGTGCCAGCAGGATGGGACAGGGGAAATCCGCTAACTATGGCTACACCTTC. Translated, it gives CASRMGQGKSANYGYTF.

The chain combines TRBV5-1 with TRBJ2-3, with 9 bases lining up with TRBD2. Germline V gives CDR1 SGHRS, CDR2 YFSETQ. The V and J ends lost 0 bases and 5 bases, in that order; junction bases with no gene match: 7. The CDR3 has 16 residues. In DNA form, the CDR3 reads TGCGCCAGCAGCTTGGCTGGCGGGAGGGATGGAGATACGCAGTATTTT. This sequence encodes CASSLAGGRDGDTQYF.

This clone was seen once. The rearrangement uses TRBV27 and TRBJ1-1; D is unclear. The CDR3 contains 16 residues. Trimming shortened V by 4 bases and J by 1 base, and 16 bases separated the two germline ends. Germline V CDR1 and CDR2: MNHEY, SMNVEV (reference sequence). The DNA of the CDR3 is TGTGCCAGCAGTTCGGAACTTCTTAAGGGGAACACTGAAGCTTTCTTT. Its protein product is CASSSELLKGNTEAFF.